One T cell receptor beta chain is described in this entry. Its antigen is as yet unknown. This entry comes from a study of shared clonotypes between healthy human individuals. Study findings and constraints: How much donors shared clonotypes was expected to be affected by sequencing depth. Shared clonotypes: 4.5% to 5% naive CD4, around 3.5% naive CD8, about 2.2% memory CD4, about 0.4% memory CD8.

Sequencing was performed with immunoSEQ multiplex PCR; in TCRdb, only in-frame clones are kept and a portion is missing. The sample lists 2 million to 2.5 million clones; about 90% were seen once. Looked up from germline, CDR1 is ENHRY and CDR2 is SYGVKD. CDR3 length: 23 residues. The V and J ends lost 0 bases and 5 bases, in that order; junction bases with no gene match: 24. The J gene is TRBJ2-3, the V gene TRBV10-3; 12 bases align to TRBD2. The sequence was collected from a man in his late teens or twenties in good health. Some clones in this sample may be carry-over from other donors' samples. Specimen: naive CD4+ T cells from PBMCs. The subset denotes: CD45RA+ positively selected. The CDR3: CAISESRSQGLAGSPLRGDTQYF. In DNA form, the CDR3 reads TGTGCCATCAGTGAGTCGAGAAGTCAGGGACTAGCGGGCTCTCCCTTGAGGGGAGATACGCAGTATTTT.